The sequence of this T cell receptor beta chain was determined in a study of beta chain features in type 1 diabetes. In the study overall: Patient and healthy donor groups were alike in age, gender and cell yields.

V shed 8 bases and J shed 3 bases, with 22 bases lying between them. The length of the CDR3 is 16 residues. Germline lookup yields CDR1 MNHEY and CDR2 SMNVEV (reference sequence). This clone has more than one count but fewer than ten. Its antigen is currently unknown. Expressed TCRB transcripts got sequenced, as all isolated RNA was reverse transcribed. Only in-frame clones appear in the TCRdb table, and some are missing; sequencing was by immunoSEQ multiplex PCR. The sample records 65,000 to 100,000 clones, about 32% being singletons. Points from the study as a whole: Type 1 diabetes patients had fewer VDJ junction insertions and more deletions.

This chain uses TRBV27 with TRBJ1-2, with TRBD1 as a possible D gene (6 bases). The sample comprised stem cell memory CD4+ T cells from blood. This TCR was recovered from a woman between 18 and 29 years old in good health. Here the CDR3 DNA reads TGTGCCAGCGGCCCTTTGGGGCAGGGGATTGACTATGGCTACACCTTC. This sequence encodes CASGPLGQGIDYGYTF.